This TCR beta chain was recorded in a study of T cell responses to AZD1222 COVID-19 vaccine. The wider study: Second-dose intervals near 4 or 12 weeks were combined. Overall study findings and caveats: Spike-specific TCR depth and breadth grew after two AZD1222 doses. After the peak T cell response, and only then, were repertoires sampled.

With respect to this clone: Its specificity is not known.

The germline V gene encodes CDR1 SGHTA and CDR2 FQGNSA. CDR3 length: 14 residues. Unmatched junction bases numbered 0, after V lost 0 bases and J lost 10 bases. Assay used: immunoSEQ multiplex PCR; TCRdb lists only in-frame clones, some missing. The profile shows around 62,000 clones, over 85% of them singletons. The sequence came from an adult in good health. The chain employs TRBV7-2 and TRBJ1-6; 10 bases are a match to TRBD1. The sequencing here drew on peripheral blood, taken on day 0 of AZD1222 vaccination. CDR3 in DNA: TGTGCCAGCAGCTTAGCGGACAGGGGGTCACCCCTCCACTTT. Protein: CASSLADRGSPLHF.